This T cell receptor beta chain originates from a study of cytomegalovirus exposure and HLA in healthy donors. Across the study: Out of 150 million to 200 million T cells, an earlier analysis found over 90 million unique TCR beta sequences in total. Findings and limits, study-wide: Later work associated 16,951 TCR beta sequences with HLA alleles at 0.05 false discovery rate. The number of N-insertions in an Asian-associated ancestry cluster was reportedly below the roughly 700-donor mean in a later analysis. Accurate HLA-A and HLA-B prediction from TCR beta sequences was reported for most subjects.

CDR1 and CDR2 (germline): SGHNT, YENEEA. V lost 1 base and J 5 bases, leaving 12 bases between the germline ends. The CDR3 has 15 amino acids. Worth noting for this clone: Its antigen is currently unknown.

The PCR made use of 60 Vbeta and 13 Jbeta primers. The table came from immunoSEQ multiplex PCR; TCRdb's copy has only in-frame clones and leaves some out. This sample's clone table lists some 110,000 clones. J is TRBJ2-1 and V is TRBV11-3; D possibly corresponds to TRBD2 (5 bases). The clonotype originates from a man aged 40-50 years in good health and CMV-seronegative. The sequenced sample consisted of PBMCs. This chain's CDR3 is CASSLVWEFDNEQFF. Here the CDR3 DNA reads TGTGCCAGCAGCTTAGTTTGGGAGTTCGACAATGAGCAGTTCTTC.